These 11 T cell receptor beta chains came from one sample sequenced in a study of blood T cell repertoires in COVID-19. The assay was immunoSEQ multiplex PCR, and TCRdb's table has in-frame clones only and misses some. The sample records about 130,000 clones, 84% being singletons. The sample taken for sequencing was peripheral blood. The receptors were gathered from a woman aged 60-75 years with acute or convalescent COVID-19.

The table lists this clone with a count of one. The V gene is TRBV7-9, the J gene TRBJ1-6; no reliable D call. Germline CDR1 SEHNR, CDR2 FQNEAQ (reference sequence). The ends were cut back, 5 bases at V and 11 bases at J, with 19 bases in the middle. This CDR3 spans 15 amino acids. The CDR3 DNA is TGTGCCAGCAGCCCGTCGACGGGGAAAGGGACACCCCTCCACTTT. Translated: CASSPSTGKGTPLHF.

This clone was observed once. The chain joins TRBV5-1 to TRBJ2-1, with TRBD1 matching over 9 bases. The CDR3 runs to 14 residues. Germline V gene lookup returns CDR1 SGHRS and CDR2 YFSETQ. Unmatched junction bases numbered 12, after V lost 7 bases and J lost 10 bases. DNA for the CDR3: TGCGCCAGCTCTCGGGACAGGGAAAAAGGAGAGCAGTTCTTC. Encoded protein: CASSRDREKGEQFF.

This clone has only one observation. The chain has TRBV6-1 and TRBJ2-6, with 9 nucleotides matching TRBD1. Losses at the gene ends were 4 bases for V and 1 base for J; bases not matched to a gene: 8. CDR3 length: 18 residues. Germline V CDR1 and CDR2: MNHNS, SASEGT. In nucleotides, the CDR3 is TGTGCCAGCAGTGGTAGGGACAGGGTGGATTCTGGGGCCAACGTCCTGACTTTC. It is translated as CASSGRDRVDSGANVLTF.

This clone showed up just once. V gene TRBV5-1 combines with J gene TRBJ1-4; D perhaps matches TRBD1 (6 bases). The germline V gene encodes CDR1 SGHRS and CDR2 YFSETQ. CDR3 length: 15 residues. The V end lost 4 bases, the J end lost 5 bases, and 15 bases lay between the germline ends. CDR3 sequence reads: CASSPRQAPNEKLFF. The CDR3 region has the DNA TGCGCCAGCAGCCCTCGACAGGCCCCCAATGAAAAACTGTTTTTT.

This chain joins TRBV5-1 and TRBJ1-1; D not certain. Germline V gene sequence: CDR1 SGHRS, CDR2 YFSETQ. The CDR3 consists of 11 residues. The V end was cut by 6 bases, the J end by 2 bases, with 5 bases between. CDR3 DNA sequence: TGCGCCAGCAAAGCTAACACTGAAGCTTTCTTT. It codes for CASKANTEAFF.

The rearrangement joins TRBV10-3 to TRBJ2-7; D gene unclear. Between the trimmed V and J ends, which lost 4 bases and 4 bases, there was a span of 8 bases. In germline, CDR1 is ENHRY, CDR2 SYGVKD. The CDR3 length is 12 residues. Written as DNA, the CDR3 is TGTGCCATCAGTGGCGACAAATACGAGCAGTACGTC. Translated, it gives CAISGDKYEQYV.

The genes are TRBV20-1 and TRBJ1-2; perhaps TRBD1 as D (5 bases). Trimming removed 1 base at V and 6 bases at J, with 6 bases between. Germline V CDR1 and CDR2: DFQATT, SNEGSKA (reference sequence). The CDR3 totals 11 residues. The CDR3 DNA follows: TGCAGTGCTAGAGGGGGCGATGGCTACACCTTC. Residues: CSARGGDGYTF.

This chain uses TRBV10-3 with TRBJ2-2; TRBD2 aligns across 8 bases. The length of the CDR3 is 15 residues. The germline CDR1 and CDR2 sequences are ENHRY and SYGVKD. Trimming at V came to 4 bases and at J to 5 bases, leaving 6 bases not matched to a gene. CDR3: CAISGAGGETGELFF. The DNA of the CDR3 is TGTGCCATCAGTGGTGCGGGGGGTGAAACCGGGGAGCTGTTTTTT.

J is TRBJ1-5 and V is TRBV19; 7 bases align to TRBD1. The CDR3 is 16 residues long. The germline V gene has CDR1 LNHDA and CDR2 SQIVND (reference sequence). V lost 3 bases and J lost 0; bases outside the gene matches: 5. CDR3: CASSMPGGGSNQPQHF. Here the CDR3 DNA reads TGTGCCAGTAGTATGCCAGGGGGTGGTAGCAATCAGCCCCAGCATTTT.

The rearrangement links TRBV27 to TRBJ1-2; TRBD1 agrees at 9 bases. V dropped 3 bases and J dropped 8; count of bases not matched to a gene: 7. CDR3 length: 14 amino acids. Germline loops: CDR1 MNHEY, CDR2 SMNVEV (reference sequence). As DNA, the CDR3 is TGTGCCAGCAGTTTGGGACAGGGAGTACGGGGCTACACCTTC. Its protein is CASSLGQGVRGYTF.

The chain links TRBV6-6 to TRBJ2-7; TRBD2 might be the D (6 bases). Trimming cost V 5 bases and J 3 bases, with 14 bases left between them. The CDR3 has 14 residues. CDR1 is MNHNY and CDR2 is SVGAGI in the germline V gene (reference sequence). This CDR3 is CASSLLGGIYEQYV. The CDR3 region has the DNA TGTGCCAGCAGTCTCCTGGGGGGTATCTACGAGCAGTACGTC.